This T cell receptor beta chain was recorded in a study of T cell responses to AZD1222 COVID-19 vaccine. This clone was found once. Its antigen is not known. Clones were read by immunoSEQ multiplex PCR, and TCRdb kept only the in-frame ones, dropping some. The table includes some 120,000 clones, about 90% detected once. Study-wide results and caveats: Among the donors, most were white British and more were female, and clonal diversity was possibly underestimated. A reported finding is that nearly half of spike-specific TCRs target unmutated variant regions.

V lost 4 bases to trimming and J lost 1 base; unmatched junction nucleotides: 9. The CDR3 has 16 residues. Germline V lookup: CDR1 SGHTA, CDR2 FQGNSA. This TCR was recovered from an adult in good health. This chain uses TRBV7-2 with TRBJ1-2, with 7 positions matching TRBD1. Material: peripheral blood, obtained on day 0 of AZD1222 vaccination. The CDR3 sequence is CASSSTRTGLNYGYTF. The CDR3 nucleotides read TGTGCCAGCAGCTCGACAAGGACAGGACTTAACTATGGCTACACCTTC.